These 3 T cell receptor beta chains share one sample of origin, sequenced in a study of spatial heterogeneity in lung cancer. TCRdb re-called the 5' RACE reads through MiXCR, storing one row per CDR3 protein. The table lists a few thousand distinct CDR3 sequences, about 15% of them singletons, with over 9.5% in the top ten. Their antigens are not known. Study results and limitations: Intratumoral expanded alpha and beta TCR counts were found to track tumor mutation counts.

The time point denotes: sample taken at primary tumor resection. Here the sequenced sample was lung tumor tissue, taken at surgery. The receptors stem from a male donor with early-stage non-small cell lung cancer.

In this sample, this clonotype is medium-sized (0.01 to 0.1%). The rearrangement uses TRBV9 and TRBJ2-2; 7 bases line up with TRBD2. V lost 4 bases, J lost 1 base, and 10 bases stayed unmatched. The CDR3 loop spans 17 amino acids. CDR1 and CDR2 (germline): SGDLS, YYNGEE. The CDR3 nucleotides read TGTGCCAGCAGCCCCCGCGGGACTACCTGGAACACCGGGGAGCTGTTTTTT. Protein: CASSPRGTTWNTGELFF.

By its share, this clonotype is medium-sized. V and J are TRBV7-2 and TRBJ2-2; the D is unclear. Germline values: CDR1 SGHTA, CDR2 FQGNSA. Trimming shortened V by 5 bases and J by 2 bases, and 9 bases separated the two germline ends. The CDR3 has 14 residues. This CDR3 reads CASSAAGNTGELFF. The CDR3 bases are TGTGCCAGCAGCGCGGCTGGAAACACCGGGGAGCTGTTTTTT.

By share, this clonotype counts as medium-sized. The V call is TRBV6-1, the J call TRBJ1-6; tentatively, D is TRBD1 (6 bases). V was shortened by 7 bases and J by 6 bases, with 10 bases between the two germline ends. The germline gives CDR1 MNHNS, CDR2 SASEGT. The CDR3 length is 13 residues. Here the CDR3 reads CASTGQANSPLHF. CDR3 sequence (DNA): TGTGCCAGCACGGGACAAGCTAATTCACCCCTCCACTTT.